This T cell receptor (beta chain) comes out of a study of OX40 agonist ivuxolimab in advanced cancers. Study background: Dose-escalation cases comprised hepatocellular carcinoma, melanoma, renal cell or head and neck cancer. A history of anti-PD-1, anti-PD-L1 or anti-CTLA-4 therapy was acceptable, and over 30% had some.

The repertoire was sequenced with immunoSEQ multiplex PCR; TCRdb's copy has only in-frame clones and lacks some. Seen here are some 100,000 clones, about 90% observed once, and the top ten hold around 0.85%. The CDR3 is 16 residues long. Germline lookup yields CDR1 SGHTA and CDR2 FQGNSA. V gave up 5 bases and J gave up 0 bases; unmatched junction bases: 7. The V call is TRBV7-2, the J call TRBJ2-5, with TRBD2 identical over 9 bases. The sample here was CD4+ or CD8+ T cells sorted from blood, taken in a trial of the OX40 agonist ivuxolimab. This clonotype was sampled from an adult with an advanced solid tumor such as melanoma, head and neck, liver or kidney cancer. CDR3 protein: CASSPLSGGYQETQYF. The DNA of the CDR3 is TGTGCCAGCAGCCCCCTAAGCGGGGGGTACCAAGAGACCCAGTACTTC.